One sample yielded the 17 T cell receptor beta chains listed below, sequenced in a study of T cell responses to AZD1222 COVID-19 vaccine. The table came from immunoSEQ multiplex PCR; TCRdb's copy has only in-frame clones and leaves some out. The sample lists more than 70,000 clones; 90% were seen once. The input for sequencing was peripheral blood, taken 28 days after the second AZD1222 dose. The receptor set was obtained from an adult who received the AZD1222 COVID-19 vaccine.

The J gene is TRBJ2-1, the V gene TRBV9, with D tentatively TRBD2 (6 bases). CDR3 length: 15 residues. Trimming stripped 0 bases from V and 9 bases from J, with 16 bases between. From germline, CDR1 is SGDLS and CDR2 YYNGEE. The CDR3 spells CASSVGFGGLGEQFF. In DNA form, the CDR3 reads TGTGCCAGCAGCGTAGGTTTCGGGGGTTTGGGTGAGCAGTTCTTC. Full variable domain (rest looked up from reference TRBV9 and TRBJ2-1): DSGVTQTPKHLITATGQRVTLRCSPRSGDLSVYWYQQSLDQGLQFLIQYYNGEERAKGNILERFSAQQFPDLHSELNLSSLELGDSALYFCASSVGFGGLGEQFFGPGTRLTVL.

This clone was seen more than once but under ten times. The chain is built from TRBV6-5 and TRBJ2-7, with TRBD2 as a possible D gene (6 bases). Per germline, CDR1 MNHEY and CDR2 SVGAGI. Trimming cost V 7 bases and J 3 bases, with 13 bases left between them. The CDR3 has 13 amino acids. Here the CDR3 DNA reads TGTGCCAGCACTCGAGACGGGGGCTACGAGCAGTACTTC. Its translation is CASTRDGGYEQYF.

The V and J genes are TRBV3-1 (or the pseudogene TRBV3-2) and TRBJ1-2; D is undetermined. The CDR3 has 14 amino acids. The germline gives CDR1 LGHDT, CDR2 YNNKEL (reference sequence). Trimming took off 1 base at V and 6 bases at J, with 12 bases between the two ends. CDR3 loop: CASSQVGSLDGYTF. The CDR3 DNA reads as TGTGCCAGCAGCCAAGTAGGGAGTCTGGATGGCTACACCTTC.

The V gene is TRBV11-3, the J gene TRBJ2-7, with D hard to call. Germline V lookup: CDR1 SGHNT, CDR2 YENEEA. The CDR3 runs 14 residues. V was cut by 2 bases and J by 2 bases, with 10 bases left in between. The CDR3, as DNA: TGTGCCAGCAGCTTATCGCCGAGTACCTACGAGCAGTACTTC. Its translation: CASSLSPSTYEQYF.

The chain uses TRBV27 and TRBJ2-7, with D tentatively TRBD1 (5 bases). Germline CDR1 MNHEY, CDR2 SMNVEV (reference sequence). The CDR3 has 15 amino acids. With 3 bases removed from V and 2 bases from J, the gap between germline ends came to 14 bases. The CDR3 DNA sequence: TGTGCCAGCAGTTTGCGACAGACTGGTACCTACGAGCAGTACTTC. Its translation: CASSLRQTGTYEQYF.

The chain couples TRBV6-6 to TRBJ2-7, with TRBD1 as a possible D gene (8 bases). V was pared by 5 bases and J by 11 bases, with 28 bases between. The germline V gene encodes CDR1 MNHNY and CDR2 SVGAGI (reference sequence). This CDR3 is 16 amino acids long. The CDR3 bases are TGTGCCAGCAGTACCGGAACCGGGACAGGACGTCGGGGGGAGTACTTC. It codes for CASSTGTGTGRRGEYF.

V gene TRBV5-4 combines with J gene TRBJ2-7, with D hard to call. V lost 1 base, J lost 7 bases, and 30 bases lay in between. The germline gives CDR1 SGHNT, CDR2 YYREEE (reference sequence). The CDR3 sequence is 19 residues long. The CDR3 sequence is CASSLLMGSGHKAFWEQYF. CDR3 DNA sequence: TGTGCCAGCAGCTTGTTGATGGGCAGTGGTCACAAAGCTTTCTGGGAGCAGTACTTC.

The chain recombines TRBV10-3 with TRBJ1-2; D gene ambiguous. CDR1 and CDR2 (germline): ENHRY, SYGVKD. This CDR3 is 13 amino acids long. The ends were cut back, 11 bases at V and 3 bases at J, with 16 bases in the middle. CDR3 nucleotide sequence: TGTGCCTTCCAAAGTGAGGCTGACTATGGCTACACCTTC. It specifies CAFQSEADYGYTF.

This chain uses TRBV7-3 with TRBJ2-7, with 9 bases matching TRBD1. CDR1 and CDR2 from the germline V gene are SGHTA and FQGTGA. This CDR3 region has 16 residues. Losses at the gene ends were 5 bases for V and 5 bases for J; bases not matched to a gene: 13. The CDR3 spells CASSKRPGQGSHEQYF. The CDR3 nucleotides read TGTGCCAGCAGCAAGAGACCGGGACAGGGATCCCACGAGCAGTACTTC.

This rearrangement joins TRBV6-6 to TRBJ1-1; D might be TRBD1 (6 bases). This CDR3 contains 12 residues. V was pared by 8 bases and J by 10 bases, with 17 bases between. Germline values: CDR1 MNHNY, CDR2 SVGAGI (reference sequence). The CDR3 sequence is CASDEGGTGAFF. The CDR3 nucleotides are TGTGCCAGCGATGAGGGGGGAACGGGAGCTTTCTTT.

For the CDR3, the DNA is TGTGCCAGTAGTATTGGGGGGGCCGGGCAGCCCCAGCATTTT. Protein product: CASSIGGAGQPQHF. The chain carries TRBV19 and TRBJ1-5, with TRBD1 as a possible D gene (6 bases). Trimming took 3 bases from V and 7 from J, leaving 13 bases between them. The CDR3 is 14 amino acids. Germline CDR1 reads LNHDA; CDR2 reads SQIVND (reference sequence).

This clone showed up just a few times. The chain joins TRBV12-3 or TRBV12-4 to TRBJ2-6, with a weak D call TRBD1 (5 bases). The CDR3 has 13 residues. With 10 bases removed from V and 4 bases from J, the gap between germline ends came to 11 bases. For the CDR3, the DNA is TGTGCCAACCCGACAGACGGGGCCAACGTCCTGACTTTC. Residues: CANPTDGANVLTF.

This chain uses TRBV11-2 with TRBJ2-3, with D unclear. The CDR3 contains 13 residues. The V end lost 1 base, the J end lost 2 bases, and 4 bases lay between the germline ends. Germline V gene data show CDR1 as SGHAT and CDR2 as FQNNGV. CDR3 region: CASSLGYTDTQYF. CDR3 coding DNA: TGTGCCAGCAGCTTAGGCTACACAGATACGCAGTATTTT.

V usage is TRBV3-1 (or the pseudogene TRBV3-2) and J usage is TRBJ1-2; no reliable D call. Germline V gene lookup returns CDR1 LGHDT and CDR2 YNNKEL (reference sequence). V lost 4 bases to trimming and J lost 2 bases, with 17 bases between them. The CDR3 is 16 amino acids. The CDR3 nucleotides are TGTGCCAGCAGCCCCCGGGCCCGAGGTTTAAACTATGGCTACACCTTC. Protein: CASSPRARGLNYGYTF.

The chain employs TRBV7-3 and TRBJ1-6; TRBD1 agrees at 9 bases. Germline CDR1 is SGHTA and CDR2 is FQGTGA. Unmatched junction bases numbered 2, after V lost 1 base and J lost 7 bases. The CDR3 length is 15 residues. CDR3 sequence reads: CASSLMGQGNSPLHF. For the CDR3, the DNA is TGTGCCAGCAGCTTAATGGGACAGGGCAATTCACCCCTCCACTTT.

The J gene is TRBJ1-3, the V gene TRBV19; D is undetermined. Germline lookup yields CDR1 LNHDA and CDR2 SQIVND (reference sequence). V lost 7 bases and J 0 bases, leaving 19 bases between the germline ends. The CDR3 has 17 residues. The CDR3 region is CASTPRDWGTSGNTIYF. The CDR3 nucleotides read TGTGCCAGTACCCCGAGGGATTGGGGAACCTCTGGAAACACCATATATTTT.

The chain joins TRBV27 to TRBJ2-3, with unresolved D. CDR1 is MNHEY, CDR2 SMNVEV, per germline (reference sequence). The germline V and J ends were trimmed by 4 bases and 1 base, with 6 bases remaining between them. This CDR3 is built from 13 residues. This chain's CDR3 is CASSSRGTDTQYF. DNA of the CDR3: TGTGCCAGCAGTTCTAGGGGCACAGATACGCAGTATTTT.